This TCR beta chain was obtained from a study of blood T cell repertoires in COVID-19. Sequencing used immunoSEQ multiplex PCR; TCRdb keeps in-frame clones, though not all of them. The table has 90,000 to 100,000 clones, about 81% seen once; the top ten hold 15% to 20%. Germline values: CDR1 SEHNR, CDR2 FQNEAQ (reference sequence). The CDR3 spans 19 residues. The V end lost 4 bases, the J end lost 6 bases, and 30 bases lay between the germline ends. This chain links TRBV7-9 with TRBJ2-5, with D possibly being TRBD1 (7 bases). Material for sequencing was peripheral blood. The TCR sequence derives from a woman aged 60-75 years with acute or convalescent COVID-19. The chain's CDR3 is CASSSFEAGGRLAFQTQYF. CDR3 nucleotide sequence: TGTGCCAGCAGCTCCTTCGAGGCAGGGGGGCGGCTAGCCTTTCAGACCCAGTACTTC.